This T cell receptor beta chain was documented in a study of T cell changes during pregnancy in multiple sclerosis. Profiled with immunoSEQ multiplex PCR; TCRdb holds only in-frame clones, not every one. The sample carries about 97,000 clones, approximately 92% recorded once. From germline, CDR1 is MDHEN and CDR2 SYDVKM. V lost 6 bases and J 5 bases, leaving 17 bases between the germline ends. The CDR3 runs 14 residues. The chain employs TRBV28 and TRBJ2-7; D might be TRBD1 (6 bases). This material consisted of peripheral blood, taken in the second trimester of pregnancy. The origin of this receptor is a female donor with multiple sclerosis, enrolled in a pregnancy study. The CDR3 nucleotides are TGTGCCAGCAGCCAGGAAGGGGGAAGGAACGAGCAGTACTTC. It encodes CASSQEGGRNEQYF.